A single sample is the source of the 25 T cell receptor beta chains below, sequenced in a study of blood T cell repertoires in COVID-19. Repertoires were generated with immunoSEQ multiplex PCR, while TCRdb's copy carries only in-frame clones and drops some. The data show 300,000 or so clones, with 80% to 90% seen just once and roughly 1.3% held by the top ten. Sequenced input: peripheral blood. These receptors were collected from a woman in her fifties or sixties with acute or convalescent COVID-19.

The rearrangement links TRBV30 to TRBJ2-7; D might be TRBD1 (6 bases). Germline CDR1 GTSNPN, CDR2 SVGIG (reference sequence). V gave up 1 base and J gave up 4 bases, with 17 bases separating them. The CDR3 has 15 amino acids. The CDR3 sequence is CAWSEIWDTVYEQYF. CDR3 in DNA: TGTGCCTGGAGTGAGATTTGGGACACTGTTTACGAGCAGTACTTC.

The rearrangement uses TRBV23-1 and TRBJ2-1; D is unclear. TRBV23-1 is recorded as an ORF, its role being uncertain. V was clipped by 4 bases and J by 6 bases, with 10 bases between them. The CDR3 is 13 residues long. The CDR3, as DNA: TGCGCCAGCAGTCTGGAGTTGGGCAATGAGCAGTTCTTC. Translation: CASSLELGNEQFF.

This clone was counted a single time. The CDR3 region is CASSERGFVEPQHF. The DNA of the CDR3 is TGTGCCAGCAGTGAGAGGGGGTTTGTGGAGCCCCAGCATTTT. The chain employs TRBV6-1 and TRBJ1-5; a weak D match, TRBD1 (6 bases). Trimming took off 3 bases at V and 8 bases at J, with 14 bases between the two ends. The CDR3 spans 14 residues. Germline V gene lookup returns CDR1 MNHNS and CDR2 SASEGT.

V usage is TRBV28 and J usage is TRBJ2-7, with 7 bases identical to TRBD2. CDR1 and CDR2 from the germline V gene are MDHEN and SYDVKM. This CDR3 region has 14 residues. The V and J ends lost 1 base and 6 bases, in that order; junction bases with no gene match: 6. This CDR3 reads CASSLYGGGSEQYV. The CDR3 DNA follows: TGTGCCAGCAGTTTATACGGCGGGGGTAGCGAGCAGTACGTC.

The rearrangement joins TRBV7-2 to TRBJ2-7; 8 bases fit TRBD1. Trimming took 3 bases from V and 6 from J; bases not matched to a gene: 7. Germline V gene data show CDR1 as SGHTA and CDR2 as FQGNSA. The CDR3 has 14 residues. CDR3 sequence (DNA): TGTGCCAGCAGCTTGGGGCAGGGGGCGGGCGAGCAGTACTTC. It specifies CASSLGQGAGEQYF.

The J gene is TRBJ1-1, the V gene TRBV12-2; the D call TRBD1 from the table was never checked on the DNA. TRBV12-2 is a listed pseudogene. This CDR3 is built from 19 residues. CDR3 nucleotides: TGTGCAAGTCGCTTAGCCCCGGACAGGGGGCTTGATGAGAACACTGAAGCTTTCTTT. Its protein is CASRLAPDRGLDENTEAFF.

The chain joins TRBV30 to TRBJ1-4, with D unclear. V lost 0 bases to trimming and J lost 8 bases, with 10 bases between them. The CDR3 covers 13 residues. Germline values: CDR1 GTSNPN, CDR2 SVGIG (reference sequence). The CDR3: CAWSVAGPEKLFF. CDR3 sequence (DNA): TGTGCCTGGAGTGTGGCGGGCCCCGAAAAACTGTTTTTT.

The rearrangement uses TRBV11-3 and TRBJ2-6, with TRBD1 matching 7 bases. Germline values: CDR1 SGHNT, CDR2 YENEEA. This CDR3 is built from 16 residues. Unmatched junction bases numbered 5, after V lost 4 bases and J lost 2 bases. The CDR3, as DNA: TGTGCCAGCAGCTCTGGGACAGACCCTGGGGCCAACGTCCTGACTTTC. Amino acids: CASSSGTDPGANVLTF.

The CDR3 region has the DNA TGTGCCAGCAGCTTGGCCCCCCGGGACATAGGAAACACCATATATTTT. Its translation: CASSLAPRDIGNTIYF. This chain connects TRBV5-4 to TRBJ1-3, with a tentative D call TRBD1 (6 bases). This CDR3 spans 16 amino acids. Trimming took off 0 bases at V and 4 bases at J, with 14 bases between the two ends. Germline CDR1 SGHNT, CDR2 YYREEE (reference sequence).

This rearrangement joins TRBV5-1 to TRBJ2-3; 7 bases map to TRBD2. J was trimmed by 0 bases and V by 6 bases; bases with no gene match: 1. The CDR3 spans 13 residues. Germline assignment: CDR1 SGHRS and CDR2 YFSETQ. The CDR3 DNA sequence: TGCGCCAGCAATAGCGGGAGCACAGATACGCAGTATTTT. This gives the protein CASNSGSTDTQYF.

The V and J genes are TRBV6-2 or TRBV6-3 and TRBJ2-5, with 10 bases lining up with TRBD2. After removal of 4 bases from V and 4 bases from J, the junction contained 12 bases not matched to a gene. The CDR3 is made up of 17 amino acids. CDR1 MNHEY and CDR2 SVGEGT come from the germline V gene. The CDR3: CASSSGRLAGVGETQYF. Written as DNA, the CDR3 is TGTGCCAGCAGTTCCGGCCGCCTAGCGGGAGTGGGAGAGACCCAGTACTTC.

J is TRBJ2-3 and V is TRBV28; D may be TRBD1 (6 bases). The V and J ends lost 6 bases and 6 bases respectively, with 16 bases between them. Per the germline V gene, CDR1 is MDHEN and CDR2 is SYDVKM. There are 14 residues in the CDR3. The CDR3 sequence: CASRRTGTKDTQYF. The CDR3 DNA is TGTGCCAGCAGGAGAACGGGGACAAAGGATACGCAGTATTTT.

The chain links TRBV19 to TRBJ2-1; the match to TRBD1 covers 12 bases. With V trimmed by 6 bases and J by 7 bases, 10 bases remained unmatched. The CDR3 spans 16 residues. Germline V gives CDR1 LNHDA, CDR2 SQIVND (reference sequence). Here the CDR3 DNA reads TGTGCCAGTAGAGCCGACCGGGACAGGGGGCGGAATGAGCAGTTCTTC. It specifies CASRADRDRGRNEQFF.

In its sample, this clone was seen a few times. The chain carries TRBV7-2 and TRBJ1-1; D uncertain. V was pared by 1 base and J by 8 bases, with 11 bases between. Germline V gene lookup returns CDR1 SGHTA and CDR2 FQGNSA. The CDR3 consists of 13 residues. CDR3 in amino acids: CASSLGVPIEAFF. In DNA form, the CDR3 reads TGTGCCAGCAGCTTAGGAGTCCCGATCGAAGCTTTCTTT.

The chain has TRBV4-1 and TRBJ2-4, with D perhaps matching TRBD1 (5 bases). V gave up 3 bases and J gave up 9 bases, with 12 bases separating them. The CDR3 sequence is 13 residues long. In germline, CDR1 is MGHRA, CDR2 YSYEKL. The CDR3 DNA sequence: TGCGCCAGCAGCCAGGTTGGGGCCCCCATTCAGTACTTC. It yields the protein CASSQVGAPIQYF.

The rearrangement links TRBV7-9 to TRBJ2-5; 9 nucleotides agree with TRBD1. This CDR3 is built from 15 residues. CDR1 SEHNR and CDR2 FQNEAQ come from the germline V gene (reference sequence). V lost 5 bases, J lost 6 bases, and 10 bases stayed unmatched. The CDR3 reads CASSPRDRERKTQYF. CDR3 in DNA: TGTGCCAGCAGCCCCAGGGACAGGGAGAGAAAGACCCAGTACTTC.

The CDR3 reads CASSWTEDTDTQYF. CDR3 nucleotide sequence: TGTGCCAGCAGCTGGACAGAAGACACAGATACGCAGTATTTT. This chain uses TRBV2 with TRBJ2-3, with a tentative D call TRBD1 (6 bases). Germline-derived CDR1 and CDR2 are SNHLY and FYNNEI. The CDR3 has 14 residues. V gave up 6 bases and J gave up 2 bases, with 12 bases separating them.

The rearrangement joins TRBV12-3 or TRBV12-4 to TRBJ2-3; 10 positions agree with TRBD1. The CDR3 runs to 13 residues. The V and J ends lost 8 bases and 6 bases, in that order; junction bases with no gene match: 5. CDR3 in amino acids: CASADRGRDTQYF. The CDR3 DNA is TGTGCCAGCGCTGACAGGGGGCGGGATACGCAGTATTTT.

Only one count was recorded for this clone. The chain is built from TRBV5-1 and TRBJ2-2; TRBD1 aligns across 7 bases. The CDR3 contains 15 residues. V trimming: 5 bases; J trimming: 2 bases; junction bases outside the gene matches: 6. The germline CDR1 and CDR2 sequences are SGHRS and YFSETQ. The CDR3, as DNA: TGCGCCAGCAGGCGACAGGGCTTCAACACCGGGGAGCTGTTTTTT. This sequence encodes CASRRQGFNTGELFF. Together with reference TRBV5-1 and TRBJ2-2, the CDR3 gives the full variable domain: KAGVTQTPRYLIKTRGQQVTLSCSPISGHRSVSWYQQTPGQGLQFLFEYFSETQRNKGNFPGRFSGRQFSNSRSEMNVSTLELGDSALYLCASRRQGFNTGELFFGEGSRLTVL.

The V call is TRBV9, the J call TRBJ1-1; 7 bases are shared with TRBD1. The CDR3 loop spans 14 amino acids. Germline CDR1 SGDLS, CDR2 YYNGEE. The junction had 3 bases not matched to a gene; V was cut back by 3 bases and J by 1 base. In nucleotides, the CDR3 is TGTGCCAGCAGCGGAGCAGGGGGGAACACTGAAGCTTTCTTT. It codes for CASSGAGGNTEAFF.

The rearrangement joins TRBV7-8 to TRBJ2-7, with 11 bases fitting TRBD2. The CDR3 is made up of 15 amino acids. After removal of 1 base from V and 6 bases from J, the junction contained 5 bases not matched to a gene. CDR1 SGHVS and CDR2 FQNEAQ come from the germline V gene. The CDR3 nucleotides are TGTGCCAGCAGCTTAGAAGGGACTAGCGGCCGCGAGCAGTACTTC. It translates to CASSLEGTSGREQYF.

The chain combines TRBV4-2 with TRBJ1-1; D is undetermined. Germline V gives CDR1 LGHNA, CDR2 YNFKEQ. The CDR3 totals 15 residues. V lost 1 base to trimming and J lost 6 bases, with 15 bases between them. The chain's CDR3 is CASSQVGGPEAEAFF. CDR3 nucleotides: TGTGCCAGCAGCCAAGTAGGCGGACCGGAGGCTGAAGCTTTCTTT.

This CDR3 is CASSLRGPNEQFF. For the CDR3, the DNA is TGTGCCAGCAGCTTAAGGGGGCCGAATGAGCAGTTCTTC. This rearrangement joins TRBV7-8 to TRBJ2-1; TRBD1 agrees at 7 bases. CDR3 size: 13 residues. J lost 7 bases, V lost 2 bases, and 2 bases had no gene match. The V gene's germline CDR1 is SGHVS and CDR2 FQNEAQ.

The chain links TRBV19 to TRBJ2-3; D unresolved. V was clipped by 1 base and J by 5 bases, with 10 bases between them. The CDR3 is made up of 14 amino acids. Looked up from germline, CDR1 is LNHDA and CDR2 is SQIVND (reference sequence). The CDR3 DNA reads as TGTGCCAGTAGTATAGGGGTAGCCCAAGATACGCAGTATTTT. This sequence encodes CASSIGVAQDTQYF.

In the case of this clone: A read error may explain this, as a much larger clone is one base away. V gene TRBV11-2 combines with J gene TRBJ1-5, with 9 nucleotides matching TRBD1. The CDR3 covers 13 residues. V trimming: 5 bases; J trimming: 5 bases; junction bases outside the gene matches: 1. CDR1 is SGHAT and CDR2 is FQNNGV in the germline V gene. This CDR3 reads CASSRDRDQPQHF. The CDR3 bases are TGTGCCAGCAGCCGGGACAGGGATCAGCCCCAGCATTTT. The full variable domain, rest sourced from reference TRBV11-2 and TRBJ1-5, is EAGVAQSPRYKIIEKRQSVAFWCNPISGHATLYWYQQILGQGPKLLIQFQNNGVVDDSQLPKDRFSAERLKGVDSTLKIQPAKLEDSAVYLCASSRDRDQPQHFGDGTRLSIL.